The clone carrying this T cell receptor beta chain has a single count. Its target is unknown. The source of the sample is a study of blood T cells in healthy people across ages. About the research overall: There was about one barcoded beta molecule captured by template switching per two T cells. General observations from the study: There were more naive CD4+ cells and higher diversity in long-lived donors than in aged donors. It was held that the diversity estimates obtained from one million T cells were underestimates.

Ten milliliters of peripheral blood were drawn from each donor into EDTA-treated tubes. A second PCR, run for roughly 7 to 11 cycles, used a sample-barcoded 5' primer plus a J-beta primer mix. TCRdb reprocessed the 5' RACE reads via MiXCR and lists one record per CDR3 protein. The repertoire holds around 800,000 distinct CDR3 sequences, with approximately 67% as singletons. CDR3 length: 13 residues. CDR1 ENHRY and CDR2 SYGVKD come from the germline V gene. The receptor's source is a man in his thirties or forties in good health. The rearrangement uses TRBV10-3 and TRBJ2-7; TRBD2 might be the D (6 bases). The J call is doubtful: the DNA matches TRBJ2-5 better. Sequencing was performed on blood. The CDR3 coding sequence is TGTGCCATCAGTGAGGGAAGCGGGGAGACCCAGTACTTC. This gives the protein CAISEGSGETQYF.